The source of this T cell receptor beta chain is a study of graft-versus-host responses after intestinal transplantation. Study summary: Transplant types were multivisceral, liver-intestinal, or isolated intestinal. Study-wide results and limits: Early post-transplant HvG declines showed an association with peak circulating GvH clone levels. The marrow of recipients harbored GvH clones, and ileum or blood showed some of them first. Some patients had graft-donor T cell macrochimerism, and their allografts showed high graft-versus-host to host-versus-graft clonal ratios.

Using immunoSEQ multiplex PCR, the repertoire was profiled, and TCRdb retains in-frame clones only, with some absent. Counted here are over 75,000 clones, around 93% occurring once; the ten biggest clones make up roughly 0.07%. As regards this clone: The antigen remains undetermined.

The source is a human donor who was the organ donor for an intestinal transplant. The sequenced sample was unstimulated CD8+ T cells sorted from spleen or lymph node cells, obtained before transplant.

In DNA, the CDR3 is TGTGCCAGCAGGCGGGGGGCACTCACTGAAGCTTTCTTT. It specifies CASRRGALTEAFF. The chain links TRBV6-5 to TRBJ1-1; possibly TRBD1 for D (6 bases). Germline V lookup: CDR1 MNHEY, CDR2 SVGAGI. Trimming took off 6 bases at V and 4 bases at J, with 12 bases between the two ends. CDR3 size: 13 residues.